These 14 T cell receptor beta chains share one sample of origin, sequenced in a study of glioma-infiltrating T cells. TCR alpha and beta CDR3 regions were amplified from RNA using iRepertoire nested multiplex PCR. TCRdb reprocessed the multiplex PCR reads via MiXCR and lists one record per CDR3 protein. The repertoire holds 100,000 to 150,000 distinct CDR3 sequences, with roughly 23% as singletons. Sequencing was done on a sample of glioma tissue, nonneoplastic brain tissue, or PBMCs (not recorded which). Every receptor here comes from a human donor with low-grade glioma or glioblastoma, undergoing nonglioma brain surgery, or in good health (not recorded which).

This clonotype came up many times. V is TRBV18 and J is TRBJ1-3, with D maybe TRBD1 (5 bases). V dropped 10 bases and J dropped 0 bases, with 16 bases sitting between them. Germline V gene data show CDR1 as KGHSH and CDR2 as LQKENI. The CDR3 runs 15 residues. Here the CDR3 reads CATAIRQISGNTIYF. CDR3 in DNA: TGTGCCACCGCCATCCGACAGATCTCTGGAAACACCATATATTTT. Full variable domain (remainder filled in from reference TRBV18 and TRBJ1-3): NAGVMQNPRHLVRRRGQEARLRCSPMKGHSHVYWYRQLPEEGLKFMVYLQKENIIDESGMPKERFSAEFPKEGPSILRIQQVVRGDSAAYFCATAIRQISGNTIYFGEGSWLTVV.

The table lists this clonotype with many counts. The chain uses TRBV28 and TRBJ2-3; perhaps TRBD2 as D (6 bases). This CDR3 contains 14 residues. Germline V lookup: CDR1 MDHEN, CDR2 SYDVKM. Trimming removed 5 bases at V and 0 bases at J, with 9 bases between. CDR3 DNA: TGTGCCAGCAGTCGGCGGGATAGCACAGATACGCAGTATTTT. Protein product: CASSRRDSTDTQYF.

The rearrangement links TRBV11-1 to TRBJ2-5; D not certain. V lost 6 bases, J lost 2 bases, and 10 bases lay in between. The V gene's germline CDR1 is SGHAT and CDR2 FQDESV (reference sequence). The CDR3 runs to 13 residues. The CDR3 region has the DNA TGTGCCAGCAGGACGGGCATTCAAGAGACCCAGTACTTC. Encoded protein: CASRTGIQETQYF.

This clonotype was detected ten times or more. CDR3: CASSSRTGGGHEQYF. The CDR3 region has the DNA TGTGCCAGCAGCTCAAGGACAGGGGGCGGACACGAGCAGTACTTC. The rearrangement uses TRBV5-4 and TRBJ2-7; TRBD1 agrees at 11 bases. The CDR3 is 15 amino acids. With 3 bases clipped from V and 5 bases from J, the junction kept 7 bases outside the gene matches. The germline CDR1 and CDR2 sequences are SGHNT and YYREEE (reference sequence).

This clonotype came up many times. V is TRBV7-8 and J is TRBJ2-1; D is uncertain. The germline CDR1 and CDR2 sequences are SGHVS and FQNEAQ. The CDR3 is 15 residues long. V lost 5 bases to trimming and J lost 6 bases, with 17 bases between them. The CDR3 nucleotides read TGTGCCAGCAGCCTCTCCTACGGAAGTGGCAATGAGCAGTTCTTC. Protein sequence: CASSLSYGSGNEQFF.

This clonotype has a count of ten or more. The V gene is TRBV4-3, the J gene TRBJ2-5; a weak D match, TRBD2 (5 bases). The CDR3 loop spans 14 amino acids. Germline V lookup: CDR1 LGHNA, CDR2 YSLEER. V dropped 0 bases and J dropped 6 bases, with 11 bases sitting between them. CDR3 region: CASSQDVGEKTQYF. The CDR3 region has the DNA TGCGCCAGCAGCCAAGATGTGGGAGAAAAGACCCAGTACTTC.

This clonotype was counted between two and nine times. The V gene is TRBV5-1, the J gene TRBJ2-3; a weak D match, TRBD2 (6 bases). Germline V gene lookup returns CDR1 SGHRS and CDR2 YFSETQ. V lost 4 bases to trimming and J lost 0 bases, with 15 bases between them. The CDR3 loop spans 16 amino acids. Here the CDR3 reads CASSLLGLTSTDTQYF. DNA for the CDR3: TGCGCCAGCAGCCTGCTAGGACTAACTAGCACAGATACGCAGTATTTT.

As to this clonotype: This may be a read error, as it is one base from a much larger clone. CDR3 sequence reads: CDSSSLGLYGYTF. In DNA, the CDR3 is TGCGACAGCAGTTCCCTGGGCCTCTATGGCTACACCTTC. This chain connects TRBV4-1 to TRBJ1-2; D is unresolved. The CDR3 length is 13 residues. Germline lookup yields CDR1 MGHRA and CDR2 YSYEKL.

This clonotype was detected many times. The CDR3 region is CASSLRETQYF. The DNA of the CDR3 is TGTGCCAGCAGCTTACGAGAGACCCAGTACTTC. The chain employs TRBV11-1 and TRBJ2-5; no firm D call. In germline, CDR1 is SGHAT, CDR2 FQDESV (reference sequence). This CDR3 has 11 amino acids. The ends were cut back, 2 bases at V and 4 bases at J, with 2 bases in the middle. The whole variable domain, filled in from reference TRBV11-1 and TRBJ2-5, reads EAEVAQSPRYKITEKSQAVAFWCDPISGHATLYWYRQILGQGPELLVQFQDESVVDDSQLPKDRFSAERLKGVDSTLKIQPAELGDSAMYLCASSLRETQYFGPGTRLLVL.

This clonotype was observed a handful of times. The genes are TRBV29-1 and TRBJ2-7; 9 nucleotides match TRBD1. The CDR3 has 14 residues. Per germline, CDR1 SQVTM and CDR2 ANQGSEA. J gave up 4 bases and V 3 bases, and 7 bases lay outside the gene matches. The CDR3 here is CSVETGTGRYEQYF. Here the CDR3 DNA reads TGCAGCGTTGAGACCGGGACAGGGAGGTACGAGCAGTACTTC.

The sample holds a few counts of this clonotype. The V call is TRBV29-1, the J call TRBJ2-7; possibly TRBD1 or TRBD2 for D (5 bases each). Looked up from germline, CDR1 is SQVTM and CDR2 is ANQGSEA. The CDR3 is 13 residues long. The V gene lost 7 bases and the J gene lost 0 bases, with 13 bases spanning the gap. In nucleotides, the CDR3 is TGCAGCGCCGGGACGGTGAGCTCCTACGAGCAGTACTTC. This sequence encodes CSAGTVSSYEQYF.

This clonotype was counted between two and nine times. This chain links TRBV5-4 with TRBJ2-7, with 9 nucleotides matching TRBD2. This CDR3 spans 15 amino acids. Unmatched junction bases numbered 9, after V lost 4 bases and J lost 4 bases. CDR1 is SGHNT and CDR2 is YYREEE in the germline V gene (reference sequence). CDR3 sequence (DNA): TGTGCCAGCAGCCCCACTAGCGGGTTGATATACGAGCAGTACTTC. It is translated as CASSPTSGLIYEQYF.

This clonotype was counted many times. The chain uses TRBV6-1 and TRBJ2-5, with TRBD2 identical over 13 bases. V was clipped by 6 bases and J by 2 bases; unmatched bases: 3. This CDR3 spans 15 amino acids. CDR1 MNHNS and CDR2 SASEGT come from the germline V gene. This CDR3 reads CASSPGLAGQETQYF. The CDR3, as DNA: TGTGCCAGCAGCCCGGGACTAGCGGGACAAGAGACCCAGTACTTC.

This clonotype has ten or more counts. The chain is built from TRBV7-9 and TRBJ2-5; D not certain. The CDR3 has 14 residues. Deletions cut 4 bases from V and 1 base from J, with 10 bases between. From germline, CDR1 is SEHNR and CDR2 FQNEAQ (reference sequence). CDR3 sequence reads: CASSSYQVQETQYF. CDR3 nucleotides: TGTGCCAGCAGCTCCTACCAGGTCCAAGAGACCCAGTACTTC.